This TCR beta chain was identified in a study of shared clonotypes between healthy human individuals. Study-level information: Donors were a couple of women and three men aged 18 to 49.

The CD4+ fraction was divided into a CD45RA+ naive subset and a CD45RA-negative memory subset. With regard to this clone: Its matching antigen is unknown. The sample contains more than one DNA sequence encoding this CDR3.

The ends were cut back, 3 bases at V and 0 bases at J, with 6 bases in the middle. CDR1 MGHRA and CDR2 YSYEKL come from the germline V gene. The CDR3 length is 14 residues. General study findings and limits: Only blood was sampled; tissue repertoires likely differ.

Libraries were prepared by immunoSEQ multiplex PCR; TCRdb keeps only in-frame clonotypes and omits some of them. This table has 800,000 to 1,200,000 clones, approximately 78% appearing once. J is TRBJ1-5 and V is TRBV4-1; D gene unclear. Sample: memory CD4+ T cells from PBMCs. Described subset: CD45RA-negative fraction. The origin of this receptor is a man aged 18 to 29 in good health. Some clones in this sample may be carry-over from other donors' samples. In DNA form, the CDR3 reads TGCGCCAGCAGCCAGGGGAGTAGCAATCAGCCCCAGCATTTT. Translating it yields CASSQGSSNQPQHF.